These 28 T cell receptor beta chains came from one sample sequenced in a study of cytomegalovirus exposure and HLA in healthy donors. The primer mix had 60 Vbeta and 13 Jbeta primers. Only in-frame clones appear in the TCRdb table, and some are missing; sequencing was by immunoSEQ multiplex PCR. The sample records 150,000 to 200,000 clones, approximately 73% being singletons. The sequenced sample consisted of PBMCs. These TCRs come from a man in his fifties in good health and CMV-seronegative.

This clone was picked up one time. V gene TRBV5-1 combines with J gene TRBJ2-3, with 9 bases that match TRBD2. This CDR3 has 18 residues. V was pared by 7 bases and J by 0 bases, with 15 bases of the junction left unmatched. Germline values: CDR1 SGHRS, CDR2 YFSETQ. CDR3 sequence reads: CASSPSSGGPRSTDTQYF. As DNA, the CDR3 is TGCGCCAGCTCCCCGAGTAGCGGGGGCCCCCGTAGCACAGATACGCAGTATTTT.

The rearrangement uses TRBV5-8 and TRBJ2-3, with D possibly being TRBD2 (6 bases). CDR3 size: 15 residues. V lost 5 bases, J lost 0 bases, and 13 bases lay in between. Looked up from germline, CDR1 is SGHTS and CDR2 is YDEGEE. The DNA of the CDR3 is TGTGCCAGCAGTCCGGGACTCAAAAGCACAGATACGCAGTATTTT. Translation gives CASSPGLKSTDTQYF.

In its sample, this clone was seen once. The chain's CDR3 is CASSSSLGERGSRGTGELFF. Here the CDR3 DNA reads TGCGCCAGCAGCTCGTCATTGGGGGAGCGGGGGTCACGGGGAACCGGGGAGCTGTTTTTT. The chain combines TRBV5-1 with TRBJ2-2, with 8 bases aligning to TRBD2. Germline V gives CDR1 SGHRS, CDR2 YFSETQ. With 3 bases clipped from V and 5 bases from J, the junction kept 21 bases outside the gene matches. This CDR3 has 20 residues.

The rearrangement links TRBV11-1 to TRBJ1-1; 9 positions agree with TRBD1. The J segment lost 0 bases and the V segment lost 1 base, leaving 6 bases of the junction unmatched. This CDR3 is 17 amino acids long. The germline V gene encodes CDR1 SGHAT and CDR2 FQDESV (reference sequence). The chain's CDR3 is CASSLVDRGGLNTEAFF. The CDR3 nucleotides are TGTGCCAGCAGCTTAGTGGACAGGGGAGGGCTGAACACTGAAGCTTTCTTT.

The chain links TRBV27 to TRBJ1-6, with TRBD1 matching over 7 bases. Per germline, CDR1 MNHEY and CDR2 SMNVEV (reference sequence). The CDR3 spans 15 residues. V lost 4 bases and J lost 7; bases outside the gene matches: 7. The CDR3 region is CASSSQGWGNSPLHF. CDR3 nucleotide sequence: TGTGCCAGCAGTTCACAGGGGTGGGGGAATTCACCCCTCCACTTT.

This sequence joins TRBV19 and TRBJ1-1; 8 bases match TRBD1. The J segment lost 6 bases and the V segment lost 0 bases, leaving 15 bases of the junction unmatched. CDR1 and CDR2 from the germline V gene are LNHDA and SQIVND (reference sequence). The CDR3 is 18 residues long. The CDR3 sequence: CASSIDVLGGRGQAEAFF. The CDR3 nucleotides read TGTGCCAGTAGTATAGATGTTTTGGGGGGCAGGGGGCAGGCTGAAGCTTTCTTT. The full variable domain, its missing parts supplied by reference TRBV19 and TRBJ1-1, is DGGITQSPKYLFRKEGQNVTLSCEQNLNHDAMYWYRQDPGQGLRLIYYSQIVNDFQKGDIAEGYSVSREKKESFPLTVTSAQKNPTAFYLCASSIDVLGGRGQAEAFFGQGTRLTVV.

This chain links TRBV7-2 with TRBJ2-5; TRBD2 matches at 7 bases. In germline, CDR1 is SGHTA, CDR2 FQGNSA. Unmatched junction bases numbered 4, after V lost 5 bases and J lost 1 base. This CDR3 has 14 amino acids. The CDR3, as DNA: TGTGCCAGCAGCCCGGGAGGAACCCAAGAGACCCAGTACTTC. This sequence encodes CASSPGGTQETQYF.

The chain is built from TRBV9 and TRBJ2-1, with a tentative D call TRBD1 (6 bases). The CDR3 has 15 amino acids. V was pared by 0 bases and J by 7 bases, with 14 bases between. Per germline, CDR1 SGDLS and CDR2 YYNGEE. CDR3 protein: CASSVEGGVWNEQFF. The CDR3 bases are TGTGCCAGCAGCGTAGAAGGGGGTGTATGGAATGAGCAGTTCTTC.

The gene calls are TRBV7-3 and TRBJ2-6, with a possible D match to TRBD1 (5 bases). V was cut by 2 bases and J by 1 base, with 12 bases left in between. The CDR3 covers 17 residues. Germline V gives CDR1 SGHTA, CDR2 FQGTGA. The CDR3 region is CASSLFAGASGANVLTF. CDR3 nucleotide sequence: TGTGCCAGCAGCTTATTTGCTGGGGCTTCTGGGGCCAACGTCCTGACTTTC.

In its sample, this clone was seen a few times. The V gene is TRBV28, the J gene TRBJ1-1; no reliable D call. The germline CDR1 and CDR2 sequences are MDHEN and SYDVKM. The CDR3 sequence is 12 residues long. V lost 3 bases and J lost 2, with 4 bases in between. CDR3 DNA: TGTGCCAGCAGTTTTCCTAACACTGAAGCTTTCTTT. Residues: CASSFPNTEAFF. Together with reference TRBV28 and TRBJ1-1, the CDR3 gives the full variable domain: DVKVTQSSRYLVKRTGEKVFLECVQDMDHENMFWYRQDPGLGLRLIYFSYDVKMKEKGDIPEGYSVSREKKERFSLILESASTNQTSMYLCASSFPNTEAFFGQGTRLTVV.

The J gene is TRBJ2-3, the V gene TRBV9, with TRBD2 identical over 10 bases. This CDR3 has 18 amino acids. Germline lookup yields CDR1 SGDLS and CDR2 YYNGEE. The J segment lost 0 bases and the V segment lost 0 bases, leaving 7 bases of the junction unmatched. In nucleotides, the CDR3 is TGTGCCAGCAGCGTAGGATTAGCGGGGGGCCCTAGCACAGATACGCAGTATTTT. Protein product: CASSVGLAGGPSTDTQYF.

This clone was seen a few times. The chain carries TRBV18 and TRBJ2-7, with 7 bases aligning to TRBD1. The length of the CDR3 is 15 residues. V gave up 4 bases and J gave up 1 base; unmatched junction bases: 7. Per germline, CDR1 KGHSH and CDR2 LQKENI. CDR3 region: CASSLATGQSYEQYF. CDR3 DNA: TGTGCCAGCTCACTGGCGACAGGGCAGTCCTACGAGCAGTACTTC.

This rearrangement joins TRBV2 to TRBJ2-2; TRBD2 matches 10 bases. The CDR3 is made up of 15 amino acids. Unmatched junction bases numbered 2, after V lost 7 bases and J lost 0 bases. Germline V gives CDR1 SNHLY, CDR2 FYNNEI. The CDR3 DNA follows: TGTGCCAGCACCAGCGGGGGGGCGAACACCGGGGAGCTGTTTTTT. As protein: CASTSGGANTGELFF.

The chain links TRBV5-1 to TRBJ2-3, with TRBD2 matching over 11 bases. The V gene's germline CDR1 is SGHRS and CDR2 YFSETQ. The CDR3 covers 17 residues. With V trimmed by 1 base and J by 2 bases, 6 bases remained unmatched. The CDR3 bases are TGCGCCAGCAGCTTGCGCTCTAGCGGGGGGTTCACAGATACGCAGTATTTT. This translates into CASSLRSSGGFTDTQYF.

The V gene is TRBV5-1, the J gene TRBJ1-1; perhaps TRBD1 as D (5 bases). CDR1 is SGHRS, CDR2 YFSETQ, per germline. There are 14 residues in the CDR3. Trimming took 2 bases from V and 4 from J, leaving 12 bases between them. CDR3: CASSLRGRITEAFF. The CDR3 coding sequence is TGCGCCAGCAGCTTAAGGGGTAGGATCACTGAAGCTTTCTTT.

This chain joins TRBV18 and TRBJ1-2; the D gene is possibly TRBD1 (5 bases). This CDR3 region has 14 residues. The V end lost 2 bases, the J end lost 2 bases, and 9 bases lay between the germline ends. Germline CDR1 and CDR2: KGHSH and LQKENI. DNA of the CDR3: TGTGCCAGCTCACCAGCGGGGCGAAACTATGGCTACACCTTC. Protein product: CASSPAGRNYGYTF.

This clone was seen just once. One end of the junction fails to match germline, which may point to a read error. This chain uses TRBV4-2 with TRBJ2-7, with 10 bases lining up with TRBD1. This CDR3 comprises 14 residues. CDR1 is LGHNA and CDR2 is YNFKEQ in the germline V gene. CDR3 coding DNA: TGTGCCAGCAACCGGGACAGGGGCTCCTACGAGCAGTGCTTC. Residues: CASNRDRGSYEQCF.

CDR3 sequence reads: CASSVTGNTIYF. The CDR3 bases are TGTGCCAGCAGCGTAACTGGAAACACCATATATTTT. The rearrangement links TRBV7-8 to TRBJ1-3; D is unresolved. Germline loops: CDR1 SGHVS, CDR2 FQNEAQ. There are 12 residues in the CDR3. Trimming removed 5 bases at V and 2 bases at J, with 4 bases between.

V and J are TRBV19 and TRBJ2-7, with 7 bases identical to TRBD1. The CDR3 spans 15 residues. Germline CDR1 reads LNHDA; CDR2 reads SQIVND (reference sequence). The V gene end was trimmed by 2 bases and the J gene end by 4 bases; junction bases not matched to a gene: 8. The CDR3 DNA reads TGTGCCAGTAGTATACAGGCAGGGGGTCGGTACGAGCAGTACTTC. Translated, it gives CASSIQAGGRYEQYF. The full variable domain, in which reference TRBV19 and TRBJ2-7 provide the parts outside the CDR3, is DGGITQSPKYLFRKEGQNVTLSCEQNLNHDAMYWYRQDPGQGLRLIYYSQIVNDFQKGDIAEGYSVSREKKESFPLTVTSAQKNPTAFYLCASSIQAGGRYEQYFGPGTRLTVT.

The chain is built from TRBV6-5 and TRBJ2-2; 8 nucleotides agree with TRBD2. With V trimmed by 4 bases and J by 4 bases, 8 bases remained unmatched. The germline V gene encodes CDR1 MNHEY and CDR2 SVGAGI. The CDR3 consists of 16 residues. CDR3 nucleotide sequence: TGTGCCAGCAGTTTCCCGGGGGGGGGAGGCACCGGGGAGCTGTTTTTT. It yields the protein CASSFPGGGGTGELFF.

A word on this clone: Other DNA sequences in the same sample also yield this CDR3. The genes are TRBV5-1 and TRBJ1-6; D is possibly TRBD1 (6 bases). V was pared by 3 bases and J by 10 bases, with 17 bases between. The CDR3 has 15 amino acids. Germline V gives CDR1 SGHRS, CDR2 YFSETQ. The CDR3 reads CASSWGAREGSPLHF. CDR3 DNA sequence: TGCGCCAGCAGCTGGGGGGCCAGGGAGGGGTCACCCCTCCACTTT.

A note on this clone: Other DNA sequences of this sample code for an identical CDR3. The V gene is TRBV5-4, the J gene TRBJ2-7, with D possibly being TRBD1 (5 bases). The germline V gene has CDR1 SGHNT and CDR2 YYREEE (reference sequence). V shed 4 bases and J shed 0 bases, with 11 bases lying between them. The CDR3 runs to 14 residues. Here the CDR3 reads CASSPDRSSYEQYF. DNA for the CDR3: TGTGCCAGCAGCCCAGACAGATCCTCCTACGAGCAGTACTTC.

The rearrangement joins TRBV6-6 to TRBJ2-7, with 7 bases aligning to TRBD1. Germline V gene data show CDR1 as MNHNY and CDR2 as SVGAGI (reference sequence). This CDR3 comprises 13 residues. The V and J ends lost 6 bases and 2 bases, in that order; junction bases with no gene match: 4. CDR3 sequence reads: CASRSTGAYEQYF. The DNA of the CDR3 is TGTGCCAGCAGGTCCACAGGGGCCTACGAGCAGTACTTC.

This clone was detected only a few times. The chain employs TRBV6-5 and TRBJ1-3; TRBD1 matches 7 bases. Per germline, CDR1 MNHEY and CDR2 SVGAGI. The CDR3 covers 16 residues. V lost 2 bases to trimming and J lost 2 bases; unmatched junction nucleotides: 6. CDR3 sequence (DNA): TGTGCCAGCAGTTACGCGGGGACAGCAGCTGGAAACACCATATATTTT. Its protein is CASSYAGTAAGNTIYF.

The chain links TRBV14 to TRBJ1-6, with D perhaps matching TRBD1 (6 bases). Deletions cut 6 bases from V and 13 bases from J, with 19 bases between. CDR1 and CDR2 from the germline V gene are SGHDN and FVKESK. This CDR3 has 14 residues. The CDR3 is CASRRTGSIGPLHF. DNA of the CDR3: TGTGCCAGCAGACGTACAGGGTCAATAGGGCCCCTCCACTTT.

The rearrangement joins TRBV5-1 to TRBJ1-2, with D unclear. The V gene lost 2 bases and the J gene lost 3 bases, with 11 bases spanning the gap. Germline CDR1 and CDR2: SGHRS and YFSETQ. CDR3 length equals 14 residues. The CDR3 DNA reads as TGCGCCAGCAGCTTTGCGTTTACCGACTATGGCTACACCTTC. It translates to CASSFAFTDYGYTF.

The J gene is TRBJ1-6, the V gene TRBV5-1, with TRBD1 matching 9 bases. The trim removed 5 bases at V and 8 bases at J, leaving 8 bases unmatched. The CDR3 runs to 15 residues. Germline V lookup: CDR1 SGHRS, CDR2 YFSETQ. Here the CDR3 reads CASSFLQGADSPLHF. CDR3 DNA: TGCGCCAGCAGTTTTCTACAGGGGGCTGATTCACCCCTCCACTTT.

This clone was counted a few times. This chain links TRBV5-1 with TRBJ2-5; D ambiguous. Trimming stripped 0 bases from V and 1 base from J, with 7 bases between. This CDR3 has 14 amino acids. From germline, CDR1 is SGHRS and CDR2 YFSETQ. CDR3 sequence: CASSLAASQETQYF. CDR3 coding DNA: TGCGCCAGCAGCTTGGCGGCTAGCCAAGAGACCCAGTACTTC.